This TCR beta chain was found in a study of shared clonotypes between healthy human individuals. Adult donors, all healthy and HIV-negative, had no recent acute infections or vaccinations. Some 84 million PBMCs supplied genomic DNA for unsorted samples. Germline assignment: CDR1 LNHDA and CDR2 SQIVND (reference sequence). V was clipped by 5 bases and J by 5 bases; unmatched bases: 4. The CDR3 runs 14 residues. Deep level was the assay's run setting. Per the original methods: From ImmunoSEQ came sequences covering only the junction and carrying no quality scores, so filtering differed. The data were produced by immunoSEQ multiplex PCR, yet TCRdb's version contains in-frame clones alone and is incomplete. V and J calls and clone size come straight from that table; D and trimming were deduced from the DNA. The repertoire consists of 470,000 or so clones, with 81% occurring once and the leading ten covering over 9.5%.

This chain connects TRBV19 to TRBJ2-5; 11 nucleotides align to TRBD2. The sequence was obtained from a woman aged 35 to 49 in good health. Some clones in this sample may be carry-over from other donors' samples. Sample: PBMCs. The CDR3 sequence is CASSPRTSGETQYF. CDR3 DNA sequence: TGTGCCAGTAGTCCTCGGACTAGCGGGGAGACCCAGTACTTC.